This TCR beta chain emerged from a study of blood T cell repertoires in COVID-19. Study details: From T cells, B-cell-depleted T cells, or PBMCs came the material, which was cDNA or gDNA.

In the authors' workflow: Amplified reference gene primers provided the basis for estimating nucleated cell counts. The assay was immunoSEQ multiplex PCR, and TCRdb's table has in-frame clones only and misses some. The DNA gave D and trimming, while V, J and clone size come from that table. This sample has some 390,000 clones, with about 87% found just once. The CDR3 consists of 13 residues. Germline values: CDR1 SNHLY, CDR2 FYNNEI. The V and J ends lost 3 bases and 6 bases respectively, with 10 bases between them. The specimen sequenced was peripheral blood. The TCR comes from a human donor in a cohort sampled during active COVID-19. The chain has TRBV2 and TRBJ2-3; no definite D call. The DNA for the CDR3 is TGTGCCAGCAGTGACGATAACCGGGATACGCAGTATTTT. Residues: CASSDDNRDTQYF.